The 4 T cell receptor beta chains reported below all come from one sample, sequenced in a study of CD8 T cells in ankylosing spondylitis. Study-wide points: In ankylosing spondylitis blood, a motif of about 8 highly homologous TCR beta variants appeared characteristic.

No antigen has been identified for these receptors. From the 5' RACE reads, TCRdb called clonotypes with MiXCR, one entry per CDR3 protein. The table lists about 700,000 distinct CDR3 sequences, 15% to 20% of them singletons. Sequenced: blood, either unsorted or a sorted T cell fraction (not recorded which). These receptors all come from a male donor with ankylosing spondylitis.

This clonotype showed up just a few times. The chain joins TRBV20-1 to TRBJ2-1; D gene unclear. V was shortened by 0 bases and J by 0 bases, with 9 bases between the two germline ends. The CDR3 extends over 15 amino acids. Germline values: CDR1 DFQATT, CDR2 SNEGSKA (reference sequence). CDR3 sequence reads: CSARDPRSSYNEQFF. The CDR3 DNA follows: TGCAGTGCTAGAGATCCCAGATCCTCCTACAATGAGCAGTTCTTC.

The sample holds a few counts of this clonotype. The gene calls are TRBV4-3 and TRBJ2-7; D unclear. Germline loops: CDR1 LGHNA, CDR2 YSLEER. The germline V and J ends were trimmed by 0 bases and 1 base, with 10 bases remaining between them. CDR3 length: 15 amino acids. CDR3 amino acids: CASSQDRWGSYEQYF. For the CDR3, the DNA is TGCGCCAGCAGCCAAGACCGATGGGGATCCTACGAGCAGTACTTC.

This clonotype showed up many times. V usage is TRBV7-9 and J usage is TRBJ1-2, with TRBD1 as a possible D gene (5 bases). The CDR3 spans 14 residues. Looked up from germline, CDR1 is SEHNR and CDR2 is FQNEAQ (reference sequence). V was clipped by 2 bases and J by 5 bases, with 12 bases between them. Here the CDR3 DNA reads TGTGCCAGCAGCTTACAGGGTGTTGGGTATGGCTACACCTTC. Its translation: CASSLQGVGYGYTF.

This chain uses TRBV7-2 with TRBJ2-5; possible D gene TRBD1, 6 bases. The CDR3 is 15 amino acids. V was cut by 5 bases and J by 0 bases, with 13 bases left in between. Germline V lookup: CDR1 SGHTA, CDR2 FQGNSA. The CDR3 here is CASSPPTGYQETQYF. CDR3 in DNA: TGTGCCAGCAGCCCTCCCACAGGGTACCAAGAGACCCAGTACTTC. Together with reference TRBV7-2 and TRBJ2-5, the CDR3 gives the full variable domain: GAGVSQSPSNKVTEKGKDVELRCDPISGHTALYWYRQSLGQGLEFLIYFQGNSAPDKSGLPSDRFSAERTGGSVSTLTIQRTQQEDSAVYLCASSPPTGYQETQYFGPGTRLLVL.